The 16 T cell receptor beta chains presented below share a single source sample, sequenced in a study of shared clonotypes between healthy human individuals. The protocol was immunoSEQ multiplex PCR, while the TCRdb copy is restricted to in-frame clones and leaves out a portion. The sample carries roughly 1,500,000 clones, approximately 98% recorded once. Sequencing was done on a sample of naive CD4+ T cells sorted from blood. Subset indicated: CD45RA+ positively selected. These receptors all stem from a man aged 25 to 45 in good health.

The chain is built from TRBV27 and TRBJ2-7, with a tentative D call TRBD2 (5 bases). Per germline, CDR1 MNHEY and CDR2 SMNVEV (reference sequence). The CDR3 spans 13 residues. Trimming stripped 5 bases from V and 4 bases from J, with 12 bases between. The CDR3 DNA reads TGTGCCAGCAGTCTCGGGGTAATATACGAGCAGTACTTC. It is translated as CASSLGVIYEQYF.

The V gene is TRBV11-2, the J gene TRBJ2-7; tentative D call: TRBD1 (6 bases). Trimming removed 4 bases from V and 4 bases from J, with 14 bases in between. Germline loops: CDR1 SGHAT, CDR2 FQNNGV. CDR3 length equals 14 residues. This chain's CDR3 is CASSYRQAEYEQYF. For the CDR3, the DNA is TGTGCCAGCAGCTACCGACAGGCGGAATACGAGCAGTACTTC. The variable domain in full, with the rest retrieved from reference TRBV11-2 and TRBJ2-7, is EAGVAQSPRYKIIEKRQSVAFWCNPISGHATLYWYQQILGQGPKLLIQFQNNGVVDDSQLPKDRFSAERLKGVDSTLKIQPAKLEDSAVYLCASSYRQAEYEQYFGPGTRLTVT.

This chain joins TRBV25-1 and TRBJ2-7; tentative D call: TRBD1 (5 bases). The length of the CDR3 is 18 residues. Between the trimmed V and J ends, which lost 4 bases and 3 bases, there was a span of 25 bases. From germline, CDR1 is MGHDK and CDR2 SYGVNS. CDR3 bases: TGTGCCAGCAGTGGACCGGATCCTTTCGCCAGGGAAGGCTACGAGCAGTACTTC. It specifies CASSGPDPFAREGYEQYF.

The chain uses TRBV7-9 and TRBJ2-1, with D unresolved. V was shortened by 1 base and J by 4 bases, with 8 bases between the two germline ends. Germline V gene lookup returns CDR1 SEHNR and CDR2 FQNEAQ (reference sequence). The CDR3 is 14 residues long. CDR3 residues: CASSLVDEYNEQFF. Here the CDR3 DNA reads TGTGCCAGCAGCTTAGTAGACGAGTACAATGAGCAGTTCTTC. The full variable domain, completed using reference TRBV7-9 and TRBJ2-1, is DTGVSQNPRHKITKRGQNVTFRCDPISEHNRLYWYRQTLGQGPEFLTYFQNEAQLEKSRLLSDRFSAERPKGSFSTLEIQRTEQGDSAMYLCASSLVDEYNEQFFGPGTRLTVL.

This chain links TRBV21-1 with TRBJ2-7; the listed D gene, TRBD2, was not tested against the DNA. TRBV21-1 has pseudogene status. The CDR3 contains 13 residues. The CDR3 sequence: CASSHSTSYEQYF. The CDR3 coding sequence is TGTGCCAGCAGCCACTCCACCTCTTACGAGCAGTACTTC.

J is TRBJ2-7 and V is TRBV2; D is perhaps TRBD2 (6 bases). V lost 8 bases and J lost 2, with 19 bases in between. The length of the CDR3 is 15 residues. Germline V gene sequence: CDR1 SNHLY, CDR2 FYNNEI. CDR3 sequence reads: CASRKEGPTAYEQYF. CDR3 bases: TGTGCCAGCCGCAAGGAGGGCCCAACGGCCTACGAGCAGTACTTC.

CDR3 bases: TGCAGCGGCACTAAAATGACTAGCGGGCCCGCGGATGAGCAGTTCTTC. Protein product: CSGTKMTSGPADEQFF. The chain carries TRBV29-1 and TRBJ2-1, with 10 positions matching TRBD2. Germline CDR1 and CDR2: SQVTM and ANQGSEA. J gave up 8 bases and V 7 bases, and 17 bases lay outside the gene matches. This CDR3 has 16 amino acids.

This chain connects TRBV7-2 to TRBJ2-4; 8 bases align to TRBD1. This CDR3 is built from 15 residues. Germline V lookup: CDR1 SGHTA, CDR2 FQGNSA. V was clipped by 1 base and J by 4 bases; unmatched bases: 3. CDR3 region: CASSLGGQGKNIQYF. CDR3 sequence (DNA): TGTGCCAGCAGCTTAGGAGGACAGGGAAAAAACATTCAGTACTTC.

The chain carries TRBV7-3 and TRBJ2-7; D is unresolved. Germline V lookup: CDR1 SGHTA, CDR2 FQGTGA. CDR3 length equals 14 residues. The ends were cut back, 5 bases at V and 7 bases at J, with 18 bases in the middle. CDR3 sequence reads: CASSPNGRSREQYF. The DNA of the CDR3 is TGTGCCAGCAGCCCCAATGGGCGGTCTCGGGAGCAGTACTTC. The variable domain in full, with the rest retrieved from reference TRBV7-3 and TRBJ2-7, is GAGVSQTPSNKVTEKGKYVELRCDPISGHTALYWYRQSLGQGPEFLIYFQGTGAADDSGLPNDRFFAVRPEGSVSTLKIQRTERGDSAVYLCASSPNGRSREQYFGPGTRLTVT.

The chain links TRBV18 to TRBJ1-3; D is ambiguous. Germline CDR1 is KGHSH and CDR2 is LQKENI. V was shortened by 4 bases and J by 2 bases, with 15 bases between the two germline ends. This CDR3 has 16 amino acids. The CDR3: CASSRPQKETGNTIYF. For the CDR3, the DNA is TGTGCCAGCTCACGGCCACAGAAAGAAACTGGAAACACCATATATTTT.

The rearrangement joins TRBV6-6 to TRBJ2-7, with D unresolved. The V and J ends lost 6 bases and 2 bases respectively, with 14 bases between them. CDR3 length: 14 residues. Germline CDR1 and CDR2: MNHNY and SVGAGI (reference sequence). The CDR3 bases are TGTGCCAGCAGACCTCTAGATCCCGCCTACGAGCAGTACTTC. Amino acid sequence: CASRPLDPAYEQYF.

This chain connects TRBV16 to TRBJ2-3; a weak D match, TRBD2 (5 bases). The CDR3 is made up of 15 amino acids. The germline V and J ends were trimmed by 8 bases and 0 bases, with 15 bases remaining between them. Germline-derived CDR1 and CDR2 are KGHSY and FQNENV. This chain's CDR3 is CASAPLRDSTDTQYF. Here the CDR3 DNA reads TGTGCCAGCGCCCCTTTGAGGGATAGCACAGATACGCAGTATTTT.

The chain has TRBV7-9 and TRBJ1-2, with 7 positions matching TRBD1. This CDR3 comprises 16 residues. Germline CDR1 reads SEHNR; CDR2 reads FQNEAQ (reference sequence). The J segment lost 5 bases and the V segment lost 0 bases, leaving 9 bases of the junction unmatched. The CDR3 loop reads CASSLAPGQLIYGYTF. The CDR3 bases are TGTGCCAGCAGCTTAGCCCCGGGACAGCTCATTTATGGCTACACCTTC.

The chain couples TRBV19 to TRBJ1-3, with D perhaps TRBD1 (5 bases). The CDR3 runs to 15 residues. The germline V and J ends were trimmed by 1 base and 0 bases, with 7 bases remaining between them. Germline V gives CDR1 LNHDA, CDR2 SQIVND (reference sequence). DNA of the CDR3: TGTGCCAGTAGTATAGGCGGACACTCTGGAAACACCATATATTTT. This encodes CASSIGGHSGNTIYF.

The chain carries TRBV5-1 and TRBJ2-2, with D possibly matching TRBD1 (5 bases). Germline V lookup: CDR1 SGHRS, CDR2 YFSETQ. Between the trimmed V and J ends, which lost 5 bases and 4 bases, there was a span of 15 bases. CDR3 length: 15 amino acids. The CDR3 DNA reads TGCGCCAGCAGTAATGACAGAGGCCCCACCGGGGAGCTGTTTTTT. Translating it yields CASSNDRGPTGELFF.

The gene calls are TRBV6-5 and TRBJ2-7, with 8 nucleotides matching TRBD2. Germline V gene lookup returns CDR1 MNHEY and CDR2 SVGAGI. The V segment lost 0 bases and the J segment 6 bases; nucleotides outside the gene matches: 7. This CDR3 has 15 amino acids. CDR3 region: CASSYSGGRWGEQYF. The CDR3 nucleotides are TGTGCCAGCAGTTACTCGGGCGGGAGGTGGGGCGAGCAGTACTTC.